These 21 T cell receptor beta chains originate from one sample sequenced in a study of response to subunit inactivated influenza vaccine. TCRdb analysed the RT-PCR reads with MiXCR anew, one entry per CDR3 protein. The sample lists under 550,000 distinct CDR3 sequences, 7.6% occurring once. The sequencing here drew on PBMCs from blood, taken less than 30 months after vaccination. The receptor source for this set is a man between 50 and 70 years old who received an inactivated influenza vaccine.

Only a few counts were recorded for this clonotype. The rearrangement joins TRBV12-3 or TRBV12-4 to TRBJ1-2, with D unclear. The CDR3 spans 13 residues. With 4 bases removed from V and 2 bases from J, the gap between germline ends came to 8 bases. The CDR3 nucleotides read TGTGCCAGCAGTTCGATGAGGAACTATGGCTACACCTTC. It yields the protein CASSSMRNYGYTF.

The chain's CDR3 is CSANDSGETQYF. CDR3 in DNA: TGCAGTGCTAACGACTCGGGAGAGACCCAGTACTTC. The rearrangement links TRBV20-1 to TRBJ2-5; D is unclear. V was clipped by 4 bases and J by 4 bases, with 10 bases between them. Germline V gene lookup returns CDR1 DFQATT and CDR2 SNEGSKA (reference sequence). The CDR3 has 12 residues.

The chain has TRBV5-8 and TRBJ2-1; D may be TRBD2 (5 bases). Germline V gives CDR1 SGHTS, CDR2 YDEGEE. The length of the CDR3 is 15 residues. V was trimmed by 7 bases and J by 2 bases, leaving 16 bases between them. The CDR3 reads CASRRWGDTYNEQFF. In DNA form, the CDR3 reads TGTGCCAGCCGCAGGTGGGGAGACACCTACAATGAGCAGTTCTTC. The full variable domain, rest sourced from reference TRBV5-8 and TRBJ2-1, is EAGVTQSPTHLIKTRGQQATLRCSPISGHTSVYWYQQALGLGLQFLLWYDEGEERNRGNFPPRFSGRQFPNYSSELNVNALELEDSALYLCASRRWGDTYNEQFFGPGTRLTVL.

The chain employs TRBV9 and TRBJ1-3; D perhaps matches TRBD1 (6 bases). Trimming stripped 3 bases from V and 0 bases from J, with 13 bases between. Looked up from germline, CDR1 is SGDLS and CDR2 is YYNGEE. This CDR3 region has 16 residues. CDR3 sequence reads: CASSAGEGASGNTIYF. CDR3 bases: TGTGCCAGCAGCGCAGGGGAGGGTGCCTCTGGAAACACCATATATTTT.

The chain links TRBV6-1 to TRBJ2-5; D not certain. The CDR3 totals 13 residues. Germline loops: CDR1 MNHNS, CDR2 SASEGT. V was trimmed by 7 bases and J by 2 bases, leaving 11 bases between them. CDR3 DNA sequence: TGTGCCAGCATGTGGAGTGGGCAAGAGACCCAGTACTTC. Protein: CASMWSGQETQYF.

This clonotype was seen repeatedly, ten times or more. V is TRBV4-2 and J is TRBJ1-2, with D unclear. The germline CDR1 and CDR2 sequences are LGHNA and YNFKEQ. Trimming stripped 0 bases from V and 4 bases from J, with 9 bases between. The CDR3 runs to 14 residues. As DNA, the CDR3 is TGTGCCAGCAGCCAAGACGGGGTACCCTATGGCTACACCTTC. It specifies CASSQDGVPYGYTF.

This rearrangement joins TRBV25-1 to TRBJ2-3; tentative D call: TRBD2 (5 bases). This CDR3 is built from 14 residues. Trimming removed 7 bases from V and 1 base from J, with 12 bases in between. In germline, CDR1 is MGHDK, CDR2 SYGVNS. CDR3 loop: CASTEGMGTDTQYF. CDR3 nucleotides: TGTGCCAGCACCGAGGGAATGGGCACAGATACGCAGTATTTT.

The chain recombines TRBV5-1 with TRBJ2-3; D is perhaps TRBD1 (8 bases). Trimming cost V 7 bases and J 4 bases, with 19 bases left between them. The germline CDR1 and CDR2 sequences are SGHRS and YFSETQ. This CDR3 spans 15 amino acids. The CDR3: CASSQGAGVADTQYF. CDR3 DNA sequence: TGCGCCAGCTCGCAGGGGGCGGGAGTCGCAGATACGCAGTATTTT.

This clonotype was seen only a few times. The CDR3 DNA is TGCGCCAGCAGCCGAACCGGAAGGGATTCCGGCTACACCTTC. As protein: CASSRTGRDSGYTF. The gene calls are TRBV4-1 and TRBJ1-2; D call uncertain. This CDR3 is 14 amino acids long. V was shortened by 4 bases and J by 8 bases, with 17 bases between the two germline ends. Germline V gene lookup returns CDR1 MGHRA and CDR2 YSYEKL.

This clonotype was seen ten or more times. CDR3: CASKDRGRGGRSPLHF. The CDR3 bases are TGTGCCAGCAAGGACAGGGGGCGAGGTGGTAGGTCACCCCTCCACTTT. The rearrangement joins TRBV27 to TRBJ1-6; 11 bases agree with TRBD1. The CDR3 covers 16 residues. Germline V gene lookup returns CDR1 MNHEY and CDR2 SMNVEV (reference sequence). Trimming removed 7 bases from V and 10 bases from J; junction bases left unmatched: 12.

In this sample, this clonotype turned up many times. The chain recombines TRBV9 with TRBJ1-2; 8 bases line up with TRBD1. The J segment lost 2 bases and the V segment lost 3 bases, leaving 6 bases of the junction unmatched. This CDR3 spans 15 amino acids. CDR1 SGDLS and CDR2 YYNGEE come from the germline V gene. CDR3 protein: CASSGQGIVNYGYTF. The CDR3 nucleotides read TGTGCCAGCAGCGGACAGGGGATTGTAAACTATGGCTACACCTTC.

This clonotype was observed a handful of times. The chain employs TRBV27 and TRBJ2-5, with 10 bases matching TRBD2. Germline V lookup: CDR1 MNHEY, CDR2 SMNVEV (reference sequence). Losses at the gene ends were 5 bases for V and 5 bases for J; bases not matched to a gene: 17. The CDR3 is 18 residues long. CDR3 region: CASSPTKREGRFWETQYF. CDR3 bases: TGTGCCAGCAGTCCGACTAAGCGGGAGGGCCGGTTTTGGGAGACCCAGTACTTC.

This clonotype turned up a few times. This sequence joins TRBV19 and TRBJ2-2; D is unresolved. Germline loops: CDR1 LNHDA, CDR2 SQIVND (reference sequence). The CDR3 consists of 14 residues. The V end lost 7 bases, the J end lost 1 base, and 10 bases lay between the germline ends. CDR3 nucleotides: TGTGCCAGTATGATCGGCCGGAACACCGGGGAGCTGTTTTTT. This codes for CASMIGRNTGELFF.

This clonotype has ten or more counts. This rearrangement joins TRBV20-1 to TRBJ1-5; 7 bases line up with TRBD1. V dropped 6 bases and J dropped 0; count of bases not matched to a gene: 5. The CDR3 spans 14 residues. Germline lookup yields CDR1 DFQATT and CDR2 SNEGSKA (reference sequence). CDR3 coding DNA: TGCAGTGCCAGTGGGACAGTTAGCAATCAGCCCCAGCATTTT. Protein sequence: CSASGTVSNQPQHF.

This clonotype has a count of ten or more. The chain is built from TRBV29-1 and TRBJ2-3; the match to TRBD2 covers 10 bases. CDR1 and CDR2 from the germline V gene are SQVTM and ANQGSEA. The V segment lost 6 bases and the J segment 6 bases; nucleotides outside the gene matches: 12. The CDR3 extends over 15 amino acids. The CDR3 coding sequence is TGCAGCGTGGCAAAACTAGCGGGATTTACGGATACGCAGTATTTT. It yields the protein CSVAKLAGFTDTQYF.

This clonotype was observed a few times. V gene TRBV16 combines with J gene TRBJ2-6, with 7 bases that match TRBD1. The CDR3 spans 15 residues. Trimming took 4 bases from V and 6 from J; bases not matched to a gene: 6. Germline CDR1 reads KGHSY; CDR2 reads FQNENV. The chain's CDR3 is CASSPRQGSANVLTF. As DNA, the CDR3 is TGTGCCAGCAGCCCCAGACAGGGTTCGGCCAACGTCCTGACTTTC.

The sample holds a few counts of this clonotype. This chain links TRBV12-3 or TRBV12-4 with TRBJ2-1, with 12 bases that match TRBD2. The V gene end was trimmed by 3 bases and the J gene end by 10 bases; junction bases not matched to a gene: 13. CDR3 length: 17 residues. CDR3 sequence reads: CASSFGAVLAGGYEQFF. Written as DNA, the CDR3 is TGTGCCAGCAGTTTTGGGGCTGTACTAGCGGGAGGATACGAGCAGTTCTTC.

Only a few counts were recorded for this clonotype. This chain connects TRBV6-5 to TRBJ2-5; D possibly corresponds to TRBD2 (6 bases). CDR1 is MNHEY, CDR2 SVGAGI, per germline. This CDR3 contains 14 residues. Between the trimmed V and J ends, which lost 0 bases and 5 bases, there was a span of 10 bases. CDR3 sequence (DNA): TGTGCCAGCAGTTACTCTGCGGGGTGGGAGACCCAGTACTTC. It specifies CASSYSAGWETQYF.

The chain employs TRBV5-1 and TRBJ1-1; D is uncertain. The CDR3 is 13 residues long. Trimming left V 4 bases short and J 1 base short, with 8 bases between. CDR1 SGHRS and CDR2 YFSETQ come from the germline V gene. CDR3 sequence reads: CASSISTNTEAFF. The CDR3 DNA is TGCGCCAGCAGCATCTCTACGAACACTGAAGCTTTCTTT.

This clonotype was picked up a small number of times. The rearrangement uses TRBV6-1 and TRBJ2-3; the D gene is possibly TRBD2 (6 bases). Germline V gives CDR1 MNHNS, CDR2 SASEGT. CDR3 size: 15 residues. Trimming shortened V by 9 bases and J by 2 bases, and 18 bases separated the two germline ends. The CDR3, as DNA: TGTGCCAGTAGACGACCGGGACTGAACACAGATACGCAGTATTTT. Encoded protein: CASRRPGLNTDTQYF.

This clonotype was seen only a few times. The J gene is TRBJ1-4, the V gene TRBV3-1, with 7 bases fitting TRBD1. This CDR3 region has 16 residues. CDR1 LGHDT and CDR2 YNNKEL come from the germline V gene (reference sequence). The V gene end was trimmed by 0 bases and the J gene end by 5 bases; junction bases not matched to a gene: 6. CDR3 in amino acids: CASSQDDRARNEKLFF. CDR3 nucleotide sequence: TGTGCCAGCAGCCAAGACGACAGGGCTCGGAATGAAAAACTGTTTTTT. Full variable domain (remainder filled in from reference TRBV3-1 and TRBJ1-4): DTAVSQTPKYLVTQMGNDKSIKCEQNLGHDTMYWYKQDSKKFLKIMFSYNNKELIINETVPNRFSPKSPDKAHLNLHINSLELGDSAVYFCASSQDDRARNEKLFFGSGTQLSVL.